This entry lists 32 T cell receptor beta chains sequenced from one sample in a study of blood T cell repertoires in COVID-19. TCRdb keeps only in-frame clones here, not all; method: immunoSEQ multiplex PCR. Seen here are 60,000 to 80,000 clones, approximately 80% observed once, and the top ten hold more than 10%. Sequencing was performed on peripheral blood. Receptor source: a man aged 45 to 65 with COVID-19, enrolled during active disease.

This chain connects TRBV11-2 to TRBJ2-1; D gene ambiguous. CDR3 length: 15 residues. V lost 2 bases and J lost 9, with 17 bases in between. Germline V gene data show CDR1 as SGHAT and CDR2 as FQNNGV. CDR3 protein: CASSLYEQTLGEQFF. The CDR3 nucleotides read TGTGCCAGCAGCTTATACGAGCAAACTCTCGGTGAGCAGTTCTTC.

The chain has TRBV19 and TRBJ1-1; D not certain. V was trimmed by 9 bases and J by 7 bases, leaving 15 bases between them. Germline assignment: CDR1 LNHDA and CDR2 SQIVND (reference sequence). The CDR3 loop spans 12 amino acids. CDR3 nucleotide sequence: TGTGCCAGCACAAAGGCAGGTGGTGAAGCTTTCTTT. It codes for CASTKAGGEAFF.

The rearrangement joins TRBV6-2 or TRBV6-3 to TRBJ1-5; unclear D gene. Germline V gene data show CDR1 as MNHEY and CDR2 as SVGEGT. Between the trimmed V and J ends, which lost 5 bases and 3 bases, there was a span of 11 bases. The CDR3 length is 14 residues. CDR3 loop: CASSINRNNQPQHF. Written as DNA, the CDR3 is TGTGCCAGCAGTATTAACAGAAACAATCAGCCCCAGCATTTT.

In its sample, this clone was seen a few times. The DNA of the CDR3 is TGTGCCAGCAGCGCCCTGGGACTAGCGAGGCGTTCGGGCAATGAGCAGTTCTTC. It encodes CASSALGLARRSGNEQFF. The V and J genes are TRBV9 and TRBJ2-1; 10 bases map to TRBD2. In germline, CDR1 is SGDLS, CDR2 YYNGEE. The CDR3 loop spans 18 amino acids. The V and J ends lost 3 bases and 6 bases, in that order; junction bases with no gene match: 15.

This clone turned up a few times. The V call is TRBV3-1 (or the pseudogene TRBV3-2), the J call TRBJ2-4; the match to TRBD2 covers 8 bases. The length of the CDR3 is 15 residues. Trimming removed 1 base from V and 6 bases from J; junction bases left unmatched: 5. Germline values: CDR1 LGHDT, CDR2 YNNKEL (reference sequence). The CDR3 region has the DNA TGTGCCAGCAGCCAAGCGGGAGGGGGGGGAAACATTCAGTACTTC. It codes for CASSQAGGGGNIQYF.

This clone has a single count. This sequence joins TRBV9 and TRBJ2-1; tentatively, D is TRBD2 (5 bases). This CDR3 has 16 amino acids. Germline assignment: CDR1 SGDLS and CDR2 YYNGEE. V was pared by 4 bases and J by 4 bases, with 18 bases between. The CDR3 DNA follows: TGTGCCAGCAGCCCCTTACCGGGCCTAGCTTACAATGAGCAGTTCTTC. This gives the protein CASSPLPGLAYNEQFF.

CDR3 sequence (DNA): TGTGCCAGCAGCCCACCTCAGGGGGTAGAGGATGAAAAACTGTTTTTT. Its translation is CASSPPQGVEDEKLFF. This chain joins TRBV7-9 and TRBJ1-4; TRBD1 matches at 7 bases. The V gene's germline CDR1 is SEHNR and CDR2 FQNEAQ (reference sequence). This CDR3 has 16 amino acids. With 5 bases clipped from V and 6 bases from J, the junction kept 12 bases outside the gene matches.

This clone has just one count. The V call is TRBV19, the J call TRBJ1-3; D is possibly TRBD1 (5 bases). The ends were cut back, 5 bases at V and 0 bases at J, with 11 bases in the middle. CDR3 length: 15 amino acids. Germline V gives CDR1 LNHDA, CDR2 SQIVND (reference sequence). CDR3 in amino acids: CASSPGLHSGNTIYF. The CDR3 DNA reads TGTGCCAGTAGTCCGGGACTGCACTCTGGAAACACCATATATTTT.

This clone was seen a handful of times. V gene TRBV12-3 or TRBV12-4 combines with J gene TRBJ2-1; tentatively, D is TRBD2 (5 bases). The CDR3 is 13 amino acids. Deletions cut 1 base from V and 4 bases from J, with 5 bases between. The CDR3 sequence: CASSLGGYNEQFF. In DNA, the CDR3 is TGTGCCAGCAGTTTAGGAGGGTACAATGAGCAGTTCTTC.

The rearrangement links TRBV7-6 to TRBJ1-1, with TRBD1 matching over 9 bases. CDR1 is SGHVS and CDR2 is FNYEAQ in the germline V gene. The CDR3 length is 15 residues. The J segment lost 4 bases and the V segment lost 2 bases, leaving 5 bases of the junction unmatched. CDR3 protein: CASSLTGGKGTEAFF. Written as DNA, the CDR3 is TGTGCCAGCAGCTTAACAGGGGGCAAGGGCACTGAAGCTTTCTTT.

The gene calls are TRBV12-2 and TRBJ1-4; the table calls TRBD1, which could not be checked here. TRBV12-2 is a pseudogene segment. The CDR3 runs to 17 residues. CDR3 nucleotide sequence: TGTGCAAGTCGCTTAGCGCTCTATTGCAGGGAAGATGAAAAACTGTTTTTT. Translated: CASRLALYCREDEKLFF.

V usage is TRBV2 and J usage is TRBJ2-3; TRBD2 might be the D (5 bases). The CDR3 sequence is 13 residues long. Germline CDR1 reads SNHLY; CDR2 reads FYNNEI. With 8 bases removed from V and 0 bases from J, the gap between germline ends came to 9 bases. Written as DNA, the CDR3 is TGTGCCAGCGGTAGCGAGAGCACAGATACGCAGTATTTT. Its protein is CASGSESTDTQYF.

This clone was counted a few times. This chain connects TRBV10-3 to TRBJ2-2; TRBD1 aligns across 7 bases. CDR1 and CDR2 from the germline V gene are ENHRY and SYGVKD. J was trimmed by 3 bases and V by 3 bases; bases with no gene match: 4. The CDR3 extends over 15 amino acids. For the CDR3, the DNA is TGTGCCATCAGTGAACCCGACAGGGACACCGGGGAGCTGTTTTTT. Encoded protein: CAISEPDRDTGELFF.

The chain uses TRBV3-1 (or the pseudogene TRBV3-2) and TRBJ1-4, with 10 bases that match TRBD1. With V trimmed by 0 bases and J by 3 bases, 7 bases remained unmatched. CDR3 length: 18 amino acids. Germline loops: CDR1 LGHDT, CDR2 YNNKEL (reference sequence). The CDR3 region has the DNA TGTGCCAGCAGCCAAGAGATAGGACAGGGGGAGTCTAATGAAAAACTGTTTTTT. This gives the protein CASSQEIGQGESNEKLFF.

This rearrangement joins TRBV20-1 to TRBJ1-2, with 8 bases lining up with TRBD1. Trimming at V came to 3 bases and at J to 7 bases, leaving 1 base not matched to a gene. This CDR3 comprises 11 residues. Germline V lookup: CDR1 DFQATT, CDR2 SNEGSKA (reference sequence). CDR3 protein: CSASTGGGYTF. The DNA for the CDR3 is TGCAGTGCTAGCACAGGGGGTGGCTACACCTTC.

This rearrangement joins TRBV27 to TRBJ1-2; TRBD1 is a possible D gene (6 bases). The CDR3 has 14 amino acids. V lost 3 bases to trimming and J lost 8 bases, with 16 bases between them. CDR1 is MNHEY, CDR2 SMNVEV, per germline (reference sequence). In DNA form, the CDR3 reads TGTGCCAGCAGTTTCGCAGACAGGAGGTACGGCTACACCTTC. It specifies CASSFADRRYGYTF.

The CDR3 DNA is TGTGCCAGTATCATAGGACAGGGAAGCAATCAGCCCCAGCATTTT. Translating gives CASIIGQGSNQPQHF. The chain combines TRBV19 with TRBJ1-5; 8 bases agree with TRBD1. The CDR3 length is 15 residues. Looked up from germline, CDR1 is LNHDA and CDR2 is SQIVND (reference sequence). J was trimmed by 1 base and V by 7 bases; bases with no gene match: 6.

V usage is TRBV6-2 or TRBV6-3 and J usage is TRBJ2-2; D might be TRBD1 (6 bases). This CDR3 is 14 amino acids long. Germline V gene lookup returns CDR1 MNHEY and CDR2 SVGEGT. V lost 4 bases and J lost 4, with 10 bases in between. This CDR3 is CASSLQGPTGELFF. The DNA of the CDR3 is TGTGCCAGCAGTTTACAGGGTCCCACCGGGGAGCTGTTTTTT.

J is TRBJ1-1 and V is TRBV6-5, with D unresolved. Trimming took 7 bases from V and 0 from J, leaving 12 bases between them. The germline gives CDR1 MNHEY, CDR2 SVGAGI. The CDR3 runs 14 residues. CDR3 residues: CASIRDTLNTEAFF. As DNA, the CDR3 is TGTGCCAGCATCCGCGACACACTGAACACTGAAGCTTTCTTT.

Here the CDR3 DNA reads TGTGCCAGCAGCCAAGGGCCGGTCGGGGGGGCGCGTCCTTATGGCTACACCTTC. This encodes CASSQGPVGGARPYGYTF. V and J are TRBV4-2 and TRBJ1-2, with a weak D call TRBD1 (6 bases). Trimming removed 1 base at V and 5 bases at J, with 23 bases between. Germline V gene data show CDR1 as LGHNA and CDR2 as YNFKEQ. The CDR3 is 18 amino acids.

This rearrangement joins TRBV5-4 to TRBJ2-1; 10 positions match TRBD2. CDR1 is SGHNT and CDR2 is YYREEE in the germline V gene (reference sequence). The CDR3 length is 16 residues. V lost 2 bases to trimming and J lost 5 bases; unmatched junction nucleotides: 7. In DNA, the CDR3 is TGTGCCAGCAGCTTCCATAGCGGGAGGAAAAACAATGAGCAGTTCTTC. Protein product: CASSFHSGRKNNEQFF.

This chain uses TRBV13 with TRBJ2-3; 8 bases match TRBD2. Unmatched junction bases numbered 8, after V lost 5 bases and J lost 4 bases. The germline V gene has CDR1 PRHDT and CDR2 FYEKMQ (reference sequence). This CDR3 comprises 15 residues. As DNA, the CDR3 is TGTGCCAGCAGCCAAATATTCGGGGGGGCAGATACGCAGTATTTT. Its translation: CASSQIFGGADTQYF.

The J gene is TRBJ1-1, the V gene TRBV12-3 or TRBV12-4, with 8 bases that match TRBD1. After removal of 7 bases from V and 11 bases from J, the junction contained 9 bases not matched to a gene. The CDR3 sequence is 12 residues long. The CDR3 loop is CASTSPGQVAFF. CDR3 sequence (DNA): TGTGCCAGCACCTCACCGGGACAGGTGGCTTTCTTT.

The CDR3 bases are TGCGCCAGCAGCTTCGGGGGGCCCGGGGGTATGTCCTACAATGAGCAGTTCTTC. Protein product: CASSFGGPGGMSYNEQFF. V gene TRBV5-1 combines with J gene TRBJ2-1, with a possible D match to TRBD2 (7 bases). There are 18 residues in the CDR3. The V gene's germline CDR1 is SGHRS and CDR2 YFSETQ. V lost 2 bases and J 1 base, leaving 19 bases between the germline ends. Looking up the rest from reference TRBV5-1 and TRBJ2-1 gives the full variable domain: KAGVTQTPRYLIKTRGQQVTLSCSPISGHRSVSWYQQTPGQGLQFLFEYFSETQRNKGNFPGRFSGRQFSNSRSEMNVSTLELGDSALYLCASSFGGPGGMSYNEQFFGPGTRLTVL.

The chain couples TRBV7-8 to TRBJ1-6; 7 bases line up with TRBD1. The CDR3 is 14 amino acids. The germline V gene encodes CDR1 SGHVS and CDR2 FQNEAQ. The ends lost 5 bases at V and 10 bases at J; junction bases unmatched: 8. CDR3: CASSGTGVRSPLHF. In DNA, the CDR3 is TGTGCCAGCAGCGGTACAGGGGTGCGGTCACCCCTCCACTTT.

The chain combines TRBV3-1 (or the pseudogene TRBV3-2) with TRBJ2-2, with 13 bases lining up with TRBD2. The junction had 3 bases not matched to a gene; V was cut back by 4 bases and J by 4 bases. CDR1 LGHDT and CDR2 YNNKEL come from the germline V gene (reference sequence). The CDR3 has 16 residues. The CDR3 sequence is CASSPLAGGTTGELFF. The CDR3 DNA sequence: TGTGCCAGCAGCCCACTAGCGGGGGGGACCACCGGGGAGCTGTTTTTT.

The V and J genes are TRBV19 and TRBJ1-1; D call uncertain. CDR3 length: 13 amino acids. CDR1 and CDR2 from the germline V gene are LNHDA and SQIVND (reference sequence). Deletions cut 5 bases from V and 4 bases from J, with 11 bases between. CDR3 nucleotides: TGTGCCAGTAGTTCCCCCCCGGGCACTGAAGCTTTCTTT. Its translation: CASSSPPGTEAFF. Full variable domain (outside the CDR3, taken from reference TRBV19 and TRBJ1-1): DGGITQSPKYLFRKEGQNVTLSCEQNLNHDAMYWYRQDPGQGLRLIYYSQIVNDFQKGDIAEGYSVSREKKESFPLTVTSAQKNPTAFYLCASSSPPGTEAFFGQGTRLTVV.

J is TRBJ2-7 and V is TRBV25-1, with 7 bases aligning to TRBD2. CDR1 and CDR2 (germline): MGHDK, SYGVNS. This CDR3 has 16 residues. Trimming removed 6 bases from V and 2 bases from J; junction bases left unmatched: 13. The CDR3 DNA is TGTGCCAGCAGCCCCCCAAGGGCTAGCGGAGCCTACGAGCAGTACTTC. It yields the protein CASSPPRASGAYEQYF.

The chain is built from TRBV24-1 and TRBJ1-4, with a tentative D call TRBD1 (6 bases). V was shortened by 3 bases and J by 5 bases, with 15 bases between the two germline ends. Per the germline V gene, CDR1 is KGHDR and CDR2 is SFDVKD. The CDR3 covers 16 residues. The CDR3 reads CATSDPTTGPNEKLFF. The CDR3 nucleotides read TGTGCCACCAGTGATCCAACTACAGGGCCCAATGAAAAACTGTTTTTT.

The rearrangement links TRBV19 to TRBJ1-2; unclear D gene. The CDR3 runs 13 residues. V lost 7 bases and J 1 base, leaving 10 bases between the germline ends. The germline CDR1 and CDR2 sequences are LNHDA and SQIVND (reference sequence). CDR3 nucleotide sequence: TGTGCCAGTACCCCCCGGAGTAACTATGGCTACACCTTC. Protein sequence: CASTPRSNYGYTF.

J is TRBJ2-5 and V is TRBV21-1; TRBD1 reflects the table's D call only, with no check against the DNA. TRBV21-1 is a known pseudogene. The CDR3 consists of 15 residues. The CDR3 sequence: CASSTRTGKPETQYF. Written as DNA, the CDR3 is TGTGCCAGCAGCACCCGGACAGGGAAACCAGAGACCCAGTACTTC.

The V call is TRBV19, the J call TRBJ1-1, with D unclear. Trimming cost V 7 bases and J 6 bases, with 9 bases left between them. Looked up from germline, CDR1 is LNHDA and CDR2 is SQIVND (reference sequence). This CDR3 has 11 residues. In DNA form, the CDR3 reads TGTGCCAGTAACTTTGCCGCTGAAGCTTTCTTT. Protein: CASNFAAEAFF.